Listed below are T cell receptor beta chains from one sample, sequenced in a study of blood T cell repertoires in COVID-19. Profiled with immunoSEQ multiplex PCR; TCRdb holds only in-frame clones, not every one. Among 230,000 or so clones listed, approximately 80% were seen once. Source material: peripheral blood. The receptors stem from a woman older than 75 with COVID-19, enrolled during active disease. Each CDR3 is given with its conserved first and last residue. The D gene is left open where the match is weak. Clone sizes are given selectively: once, few, many, or a class where the clone is expanded.

TRBJ1-5 TRBV2 - - CASSPFLLGGAAQPQHF TGTGCCAGCAGTCCCTTTCTTCTAGGGGGAGCCGCTCAGCCCCAGCATTTT
TRBJ2-3 TRBV6-5 - - CASRPGRSTDTQYF TGTGCCAGCAGGCCCGGCAGGAGCACAGATACGCAGTATTTT
TRBJ1-2 TRBV28 - - CASTRSRGGYYGYTF TGTGCCAGCACCCGGAGCAGAGGCGGCTACTATGGCTACACCTTC
TRBJ1-2 TRBV10-3 few - CAISETADYGYTF TGTGCCATCAGTGAGACGGCGGACTATGGCTACACCTTC
TRBJ1-2 TRBV19 - - CASSPRGDYGYTF TGTGCCAGTAGTCCCCGGGGTGACTATGGCTACACCTTC
TRBJ1-4 TRBV4-1 - - CASSLTDRSTNEKLFF TGCGCCAGCAGCCTCACAGACAGATCAACTAATGAAAAACTGTTTTTT
TRBJ1-1 TRBV18 - - CASSTSTGGNTEAFF TGTGCCAGCTCAACATCGACAGGTGGGAACACTGAAGCTTTCTTT
TRBJ1-2 TRBV6-5 - - CASSSLQGYGYTF TGTGCCAGCAGTTCGCTCCAGGGTTATGGCTACACCTTC
TRBJ1-2 TRBV19 - - CASRKTGPFYGYTF TGTGCCAGTAGAAAGACTGGCCCCTTCTATGGCTACACCTTC
TRBJ1-5 TRBV19 - - CASSVVSISNQPQHF TGTGCCAGTAGTGTGGTCAGTATTAGCAATCAGCCCCAGCATTTT
TRBJ2-5 TRBV5-1 - TRBD2 CASSLPGGETQYF TGCGCCAGCAGCTTACCGGGAGGAGAGACCCAGTACTTC
TRBJ2-2 TRBV19 few - CASSIGRGGTGRRELFF TGTGCCAGTAGTATAGGAAGGGGAGGGACAGGACGCCGGGAGCTGTTTTTT
TRBJ2-2 TRBV2 - TRBD2 CATKRELSTGELFF TGTGCCACGAAGCGGGAATTGAGCACCGGGGAGCTGTTTTTT
TRBJ2-3 TRBV30 - - CAWSSLSDTQYF TGTGCCTGGAGTTCGTTATCAGATACGCAGTATTTT
TRBJ2-7 TRBV21-1 - - CASSARTSKGNYEQYF TGTGCCAGCAGCGCCCGAACTTCTAAGGGGAACTACGAGCAGTACTTC
TRBJ1-5 TRBV28 - TRBD1 CASSGWVGRGSNQPQHF TGTGCCAGCAGTGGCTGGGTAGGCAGGGGGAGCAATCAGCCCCAGCATTTT
TRBJ2-4 TRBV28 once - CASSPGGPRNIQYF TGTGCCAGCAGTCCAGGGGGGCCGCGAAACATTCAGTACTTC
TRBJ2-7 TRBV7-2 - TRBD2 CASSPPAPPTSGKSYEQYF TGTGCCAGCAGCCCCCCCGCCCCGCCGACTAGCGGGAAATCCTACGAGCAGTACTTC
TRBJ1-2 TRBV12-3/TRBV12-4 - - CASSFPGFYGYTF TGTGCCAGCAGTTTCCCAGGGTTCTATGGCTACACCTTC
TRBJ2-1 TRBV5-1 - TRBD1 CASSLEGAPVDEQFF TGCGCCAGCAGCTTAGAGGGGGCGCCGGTCGATGAGCAGTTCTTC
TRBJ1-2 TRBV28 - - CASRVDGNYGYTF TGTGCCAGCAGGGTCGACGGGAACTATGGCTACACCTTC
TRBJ1-5 TRBV19 - TRBD1 CASRRQGGQPQHF TGTGCCAGTAGGCGACAGGGCGGTCAGCCCCAGCATTTT
TRBJ1-1 TRBV5-1 - - CASSSQGPGNTEAFF TGCGCCAGCAGCTCCCAGGGGCCAGGGAACACTGAAGCTTTCTTT
TRBJ1-5 TRBV7-6 - - CASSPGGRYNNQPQHF TGTGCCAGCAGCCCCGGGGGACGGTACAACAATCAGCCCCAGCATTTT
TRBJ1-4 TRBV7-9 - - CASSLAYQGGLFF TGTGCCAGCAGCCTCGCCTATCAGGGTGGGCTGTTTTTT
TRBJ2-5 TRBV24-1 once TRBD2 CATSDLPLAGKETQYF TGTGCCACCAGTGATTTGCCACTAGCGGGTAAAGAGACCCAGTACTTC
TRBJ2-2 TRBV7-2 - - CASSLKPGELFF TGTGCCAGCAGCTTAAAGCCCGGGGAGCTGTTTTTT
TRBJ2-6 TRBV4-2 - TRBD1 CASSLVGQGGANVLTF TGTGCCAGCAGCCTCGTCGGACAGGGTGGGGCCAACGTCCTGACTTTC
TRBJ2-7 TRBV4-3 - - CASSQGKGAGIGYEQYF TGCGCCAGCAGCCAAGGAAAGGGTGCAGGGATTGGATACGAGCAGTACTTC
TRBJ1-2 TRBV28 - - CASSESQETKLYGYTF TGTGCCAGCAGCGAGTCACAGGAGACAAAACTCTATGGCTACACCTTC
TRBJ2-3 TRBV27 - TRBD2 CASRLAGGGDTQYF TGTGCCAGCAGGCTAGCGGGAGGGGGAGATACGCAGTATTTT
TRBJ1-1 TRBV7-2 few - CASSFSMANTEAFF TGTGCCAGCAGCTTTTCCATGGCGAACACTGAAGCTTTCTTT
TRBJ2-7 TRBV28 - TRBD1 CASSLQGAGGEQYF TGTGCCAGCAGTCTGCAGGGGGCGGGTGGAGAGCAGTACTTC
TRBJ1-1 TRBV28 - - CASRDYQGPGGAFF TGTGCCAGCAGGGACTACCAGGGGCCGGGAGGAGCTTTCTTT
TRBJ1-1 TRBV5-4 - - CASSLFRAAGTEAFF TGTGCCAGCAGCCTTTTTAGGGCGGCGGGAACTGAAGCTTTCTTT
TRBJ2-6 TRBV6-5 - - CASSGTGANVLTF TGTGCCAGCAGCGGGACTGGGGCCAACGTCCTGACTTTC
TRBJ2-3 TRBV2 - TRBD2 CASTAGGTDTQYF TGTGCCAGCACTGCGGGGGGCACAGATACGCAGTATTTT
TRBJ1-4 TRBV9 - - CASSVLSSTNEKLFF TGTGCCAGCAGCGTCCTGTCCTCAACTAATGAAAAACTGTTTTTT
TRBJ1-6 TRBV2 - - CASKSNSPLHF TGTGCCAGCAAGAGTAATTCACCCCTCCACTTT
TRBJ2-3 TRBV5-1 - - CASSLDARTDTQYF TGCGCCAGCAGCTTGGACGCCAGAACAGATACGCAGTATTTT
TRBJ2-5 TRBV6-5 - - CASSPRGETQYF TGTGCCAGCAGTCCTAGGGGGGAGACCCAGTACTTC
TRBJ1-6 TRBV6-5 - - CASSFGQLRPSSPLHF TGTGCCAGCAGTTTCGGACAACTAAGGCCCAGTTCACCCCTCCACTTT
TRBJ2-2 TRBV7-9 - - CASKRSVNSGELFF TGTGCCAGCAAAAGGTCGGTGAACAGCGGGGAGCTGTTTTTT
TRBJ1-3 TRBV6-5 once - CASSSPGGTGNTIYF TGTGCCAGCAGTTCCCCGGGGGGCACTGGAAACACCATATATTTT
TRBJ2-1 TRBV5-1 - - CASSLGVERGGEQFF TGCGCCAGCAGCTTGGGGGTGGAAAGGGGCGGTGAGCAGTTCTTC
TRBJ1-4 TRBV7-9 - TRBD1 CASTGGNEKLFF TGTGCCAGCACAGGGGGCAATGAAAAACTGTTTTTT
TRBJ2-7 TRBV9 few - CASSVGTSVDEQYF TGTGCCAGCAGCGTAGGTACTAGTGTCGACGAGCAGTACTTC
TRBJ2-3 TRBV5-1 - - CASSFPGTDTQYF TGCGCCAGCAGCTTTCCAGGCACAGATACGCAGTATTTT
TRBJ2-3 TRBV7-2 - - CASSSDSGTDTQYF TGTGCCAGCAGCTCGGACAGCGGCACAGATACGCAGTATTTT
TRBJ1-6 TRBV4-2 - TRBD1 CASSQVGQGDSPLHF TGTGCCAGCAGCCAAGTGGGACAGGGTGATTCACCCCTCCACTTT
TRBJ1-5 TRBV28 - TRBD1 CATTKFITGQGAQPQHF TGTGCCACCACCAAGTTCATCACGGGACAGGGGGCGCAGCCCCAGCATTTT
TRBJ2-1 TRBV7-2 - TRBD2 CASSRATTLAGGPNEQFF TGTGCCAGCAGCCGCGCCACTACACTAGCGGGAGGGCCAAATGAGCAGTTCTTC